The rows below give T cell receptor beta chains drawn from one sample of a study of shared clonotypes between healthy human individuals. Profiling relied on immunoSEQ multiplex PCR, and the TCRdb table lists in-frame clones only, not all of them. Here the sample spans over 950,000 clones, 60% to 80% being singletons. Sample: memory CD4+ T cells from PBMCs. These receptors were obtained from a man younger than 30 in good health. Some clones in this sample may be carry-over from other donors' samples. The CDR3 runs from the conserved cysteine through the conserved F or W. Each record gives: V gene, clone size, D gene, J gene, CDR3 protein, CDR3 DNA. D genes are given only for firm matches. Not all rows give a size; the values are once, few, many and, for expanded clones, a class.

>TRBV5-1|-|-|TRBJ2-2
CASSLGAGNTGELFF
TGCGCCAGCAGCTTGGGGGCGGGGAACACCGGGGAGCTGTTTTTT
>TRBV7-2|-|-|TRBJ2-5
CASSPDRVQETQYF
TGTGCCAGCAGCCCTGACAGAGTTCAAGAGACCCAGTACTTC
>TRBV6-6|-|-|TRBJ2-3
CASRPRTTEVTDTQYF
TGTGCCAGCAGGCCCAGGACTACAGAGGTCACAGATACGCAGTATTTT
>TRBV18|-|-|TRBJ2-7
CASSSADGSYEQHF
TGTGCCAGCTCATCCGCGGACGGGTCCTACGAGCAGCACTTC
>TRBV6-5|-|-|TRBJ1-1
CASTTRGGEEAFF
TGTGCCAGCACCACGCGGGGGGGCGAAGAAGCTTTCTTT
>TRBV30|many|TRBD2|TRBJ2-3
CASKLAGARDTQYF
TGTGCCTCCAAATTAGCGGGAGCGAGAGATACGCAGTATTTT
>TRBV5-1|-|TRBD1|TRBJ1-2
CASSLRTGGPAGYTF
TGCGCCAGCAGCTTGCGGACAGGGGGACCCGCTGGCTACACCTTC
>TRBV5-1|-|-|TRBJ2-7
CASSLGQSYEQYF
TGCGCCAGCAGCTTGGGGCAATCCTACGAGCAGTACTTC
>TRBV7-3|-|TRBD2|TRBJ2-4
CASSLTLEAGGNIQYF
TGTGCCAGCAGCTTAACGTTAGAGGCGGGAGGGAACATTCAGTACTTC
>TRBV2|-|TRBD2|TRBJ2-5
CASTGLQETQYF
TGTGCCAGCACGGGACTACAAGAGACCCAGTACTTC
>TRBV6-5|-|-|TRBJ2-1
CASSYSTSAAGQFF
TGTGCCAGCAGTTACTCGACGTCGGCGGCGGGGCAGTTCTTC
>TRBV5-6|-|-|TRBJ1-2
CASSLRETNYGYTF
TGTGCCAGCAGCTTGAGGGAGACTAACTATGGCTACACCTTC
>TRBV7-2|-|-|TRBJ2-7
CASSLGGLGYEQYF
TGTGCCAGCAGCTTAGGGGGGCTCGGTTACGAGCAGTACTTC
>TRBV2|-|-|TRBJ1-6
CASSETTAFPPLHF
TGTGCCAGCAGTGAAACGACAGCGTTCCCCCCCCTCCACTTT